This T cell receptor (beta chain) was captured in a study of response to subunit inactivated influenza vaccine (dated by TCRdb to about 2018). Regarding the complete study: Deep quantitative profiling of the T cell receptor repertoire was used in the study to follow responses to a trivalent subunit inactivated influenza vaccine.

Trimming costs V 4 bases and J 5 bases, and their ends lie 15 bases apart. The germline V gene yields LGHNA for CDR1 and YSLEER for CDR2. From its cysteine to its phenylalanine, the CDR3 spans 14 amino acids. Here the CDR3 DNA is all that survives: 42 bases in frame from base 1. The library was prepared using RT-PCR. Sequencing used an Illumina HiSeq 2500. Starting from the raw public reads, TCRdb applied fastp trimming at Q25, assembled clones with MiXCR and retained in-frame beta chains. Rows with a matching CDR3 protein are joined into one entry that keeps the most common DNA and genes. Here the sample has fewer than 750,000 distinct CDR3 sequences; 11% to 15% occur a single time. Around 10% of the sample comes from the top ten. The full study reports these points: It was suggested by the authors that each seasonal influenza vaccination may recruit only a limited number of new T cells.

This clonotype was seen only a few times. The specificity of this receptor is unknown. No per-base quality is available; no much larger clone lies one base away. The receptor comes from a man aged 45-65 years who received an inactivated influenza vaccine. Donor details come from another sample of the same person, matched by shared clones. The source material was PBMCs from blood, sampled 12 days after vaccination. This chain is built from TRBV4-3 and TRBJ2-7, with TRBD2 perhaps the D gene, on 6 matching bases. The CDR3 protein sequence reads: CASSRGLRGHEQYF. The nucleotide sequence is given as TGCGCCAGCAGCCGAGGACTAAGAGGTCACGAGCAGTACTTC.